The subject of this entry is one T cell receptor (beta chain). Antigen unknown. TCR beta VDJ and CDR3 profiles were obtained from a genomic DNA template. TCRdb redid the calling of the reads with MiXCR, one entry per CDR3 protein. The sample comprises 150,000 to 180,000 distinct CDR3 sequences, about 52% of which are singletons, and roughly 12% rests with the top ten. Sequencing involved patients with CD8+CD57+ cell expansion previously shown by flow cytometry. Patients had not yet gotten any therapy when their blood was taken for sampling. The data were obtained in a study of CD8+CD57+ T cells in acquired aplastic anemia. Study context: Recorded DNA amounts for sorted CD4+ and CD8+ cells had an average of approximately 3 ug.

The study's findings and limits: Researchers report that around 29 CD8+ CDR3 sequences appeared in both patients and controls. Patients versus controls showed no significant CD8+ Simpson's diversity difference.

Input material: sorted CD4+, CD8+, or CD8+CD57+ T cells (not recorded which) from PBMCs. This TCR derives from a human donor with aplastic anemia.

CDR3 sequence (DNA): TGCGCCAGCGCGAATCTACTAGCGGGAGTCGAAATTGAGCAGTTCTTC. It specifies CASANLLAGVEIEQFF. The chain uses TRBV4-1 and TRBJ2-1; 11 nucleotides align to TRBD2. This CDR3 contains 16 residues. V shed 8 bases, J shed 9 bases, and the junction held 15 bases outside the gene matches. Germline lookup yields CDR1 MGHRA and CDR2 YSYEKL.